The T cell receptor beta chain described here comes from a study of T-cell reconstitution after alpha-beta-depleted transplantation in children (dated by TCRdb to 2016 to 2017). Study-wide context: The study quantitatively tracked T-cell immune reconstitution after TCRalphabeta/CD19-depleted allogeneic hematopoietic cell transplantation in children using TCR repertoire profiling.

Taken from the germline V gene (reference sequence), the CDR1 and CDR2 loops are DFQATT and SNEGSKA. Counted from cysteine to phenylalanine, this CDR3 has 15 amino acids. The DNA shown is the 45-base CDR3, in frame from base 1. V was cut back by 6 bases and J by 0 bases, leaving a gap of 16 bases between them. Receptor libraries were prepared by PCR. Sequencing was performed on an Illumina HiSeq 2500. Molecular barcoding was employed in the preparation of TCR libraries, with unique molecular identifiers being used to normalize TCRbeta repertoire quantification. TCRdb reworked the public reads: Q25 trimming with fastp, MiXCR clone assembly, productive beta chains retained. CDR3 protein duplicates are merged, each entry listing the most common genes and DNA. The sample contains about 480,000 distinct CDR3 sequences, under 15% of them found a single time. The leading ten clones occupy about 5.4% of the sample.

This clonotype was counted a few times. The target of this receptor is not known. Nothing much larger sits one base from this clone, and base qualities are not available. The sequenced sample was PBMCs from the stem cell graft donor, obtained from the stem cell graft. The origin of this receptor is a human donor who donated a stem cell graft to a child with combined immunodeficiency. The sequence is built from TRBV20-1 and TRBJ2-3; too little of a D gene remains to name it. The nucleotide sequence is TGCAGTGCCCCTAACTACGTCTCTAGCACAGATACGCAGTATTTT. This sequence encodes CSAPNYVSSTDTQYF.